These 12 T cell receptor beta chains share one sample of origin, sequenced in a study of T cell responses to AZD1222 COVID-19 vaccine (dated by TCRdb to 2020 to 2022). The library relied on the immunoSEQ multiplex PCR assay. As stored in TCRdb, this immuneACCESS dataset retains in-frame rearrangements with V and J assigned. A fraction of the clones does not appear; measured against another copy, unresolved V genes explain less than half of the discrepancy, and the remainder lacks a known reason. In this sample the table shows 60,000 to 75,000 clones, 83% of which occur a single time. The ten top clones hold about 6.5% of the sample. The time point label of this sample denotes: about 28 days (+/-7) after the second vaccine dose. This specimen consisted of peripheral blood, obtained 28 days after the second AZD1222 dose. The receptors originated from an adult who received the AZD1222 COVID-19 vaccine.

V usage is TRBV11-3 and J usage is TRBJ2-1; D unresolved. V lost 5 bases, J lost 9 bases, and 14 bases lay in between. There are 13 residues in the CDR3. Germline-derived CDR1 and CDR2 are SGHNT and YENEEA. In nucleotides, the CDR3 is TGTGCCAGCAGCCCCCCCGGGTGGTCTGAGCAGTTCTTC. Its translation: CASSPPGWSEQFF.

The V call is TRBV4-1, the J call TRBJ2-5, with 12 bases aligning to TRBD2. Germline V gene lookup returns CDR1 MGHRA and CDR2 YSYEKL. The CDR3 loop spans 15 amino acids. V trimming: 4 bases; J trimming: 2 bases; junction bases outside the gene matches: 2. CDR3 bases: TGCGCCAGCAGCCCCGGGACTAGCGGGCAAGAGACCCAGTACTTC. This translates into CASSPGTSGQETQYF.

This clone has only a few counts. The chain couples TRBV6-5 to TRBJ1-5; D call uncertain. The CDR3 runs 15 residues. The germline V gene has CDR1 MNHEY and CDR2 SVGAGI. V lost 0 bases and J lost 8, with 14 bases in between. This CDR3 reads CASSYSNRRLEPQHF. CDR3 nucleotides: TGTGCCAGCAGTTACTCGAACCGCAGGCTTGAGCCCCAGCATTTT.

The table lists this clone with a count of one. This chain uses TRBV7-2 with TRBJ2-3, with 10 positions matching TRBD2. The CDR3 length is 15 residues. Trimming cost V 4 bases and J 4 bases; bases outside gene matches: 5. Germline V gene sequence: CDR1 SGHTA, CDR2 FQGNSA. In DNA, the CDR3 is TGTGCCAGCAGCTCCGGGACTAGCGTGGCAGATACGCAGTATTTT. Protein product: CASSSGTSVADTQYF.

The rearrangement uses TRBV5-5 and TRBJ1-5; D not certain. CDR3 size: 13 residues. V lost 7 bases, J lost 7 bases, and 15 bases lay in between. The germline CDR1 and CDR2 sequences are SGHKS and YYEKEE (reference sequence). The CDR3 region has the DNA TGTGCCAGCGCCTGGGCAGAGGACCAGCCCCAGCATTTT. This gives the protein CASAWAEDQPQHF.

As DNA, the CDR3 is TGTGCCAGCAACATACCCTCGGGAGAGACCCAGTACTTC. Translation: CASNIPSGETQYF. The chain joins TRBV5-6 to TRBJ2-5, with D hard to call. The CDR3 covers 13 residues. CDR1 and CDR2 from the germline V gene are SGHDT and YYEEEE. V gave up 6 bases and J gave up 4 bases, with 13 bases separating them.

The genes are TRBV3-1 (or the pseudogene TRBV3-2) and TRBJ1-1; 8 bases align to TRBD1. The V gene end was trimmed by 4 bases and the J gene end by 3 bases; junction bases not matched to a gene: 1. Germline V gene data show CDR1 as LGHDT and CDR2 as YNNKEL (reference sequence). The CDR3 is 13 residues long. Here the CDR3 reads CASSLQGDTEAFF. The CDR3 DNA reads TGTGCCAGCAGCCTACAGGGGGACACTGAAGCTTTCTTT.

The chain uses TRBV4-1 and TRBJ2-7; D call uncertain. The germline CDR1 and CDR2 sequences are MGHRA and YSYEKL. V lost 0 bases and J lost 5, with 8 bases in between. The length of the CDR3 is 13 residues. The CDR3 spells CASSQDPEDEQYF. The DNA of the CDR3 is TGCGCCAGCAGCCAAGATCCAGAGGACGAGCAGTACTTC.

The chain links TRBV3-1 (or the pseudogene TRBV3-2) to TRBJ1-2, with TRBD1 matching over 8 bases. There are 12 residues in the CDR3. CDR1 and CDR2 from the germline V gene are LGHDT and YNNKEL (reference sequence). V was pared by 4 bases and J by 12 bases, with 7 bases of the junction left unmatched. The CDR3 reads CASSLRQGANTF. CDR3 nucleotide sequence: TGTGCCAGCAGCCTGCGCCAGGGGGCGAACACCTTC.

V gene TRBV25-1 combines with J gene TRBJ1-1; possibly TRBD1 for D (5 bases). Deletions cut 9 bases from V and 6 bases from J, with 26 bases between. The CDR3 length is 16 residues. Germline V gene sequence: CDR1 MGHDK, CDR2 SYGVNS. Here the CDR3 reads CASSGRWRGGFAEAFF. The CDR3 nucleotides are TGTGCCAGTTCCGGGAGGTGGCGGGGGGGGTTCGCTGAAGCTTTCTTT.

V and J are TRBV5-4 and TRBJ1-1; a weak D match, TRBD1 (5 bases). Deletions cut 3 bases from V and 5 bases from J, with 20 bases between. CDR1 is SGHNT and CDR2 is YYREEE in the germline V gene (reference sequence). CDR3 length: 16 amino acids. The CDR3 DNA is TGTGCCAGCAGCTCCCCTGCAGGGTCGACGTGGACTGAAGCTTTCTTT. Its protein is CASSSPAGSTWTEAFF.

The CDR3 loop reads CASSLPGTTNEKLFF. As DNA, the CDR3 is TGTGCCAGCAGCCTTCCGGGAACAACTAATGAAAAACTGTTTTTT. The rearrangement joins TRBV7-9 to TRBJ1-4; D not resolved. Trimming shortened V by 5 bases and J by 0 bases, and 10 bases separated the two germline ends. This CDR3 is built from 15 residues. Germline loops: CDR1 SEHNR, CDR2 FQNEAQ (reference sequence). The complete variable domain, with remaining parts taken from reference TRBV7-9 and TRBJ1-4, reads DTGVSQNPRHKITKRGQNVTFRCDPISEHNRLYWYRQTLGQGPEFLTYFQNEAQLEKSRLLSDRFSAERPKGSFSTLEIQRTEQGDSAMYLCASSLPGTTNEKLFFGSGTQLSVL.